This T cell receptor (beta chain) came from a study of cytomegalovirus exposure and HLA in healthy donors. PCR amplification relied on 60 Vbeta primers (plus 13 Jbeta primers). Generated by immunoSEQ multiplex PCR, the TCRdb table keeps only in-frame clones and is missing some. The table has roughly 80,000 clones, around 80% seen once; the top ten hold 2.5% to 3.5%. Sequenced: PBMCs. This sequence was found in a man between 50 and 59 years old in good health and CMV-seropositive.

This chain's CDR3 is CASSPETGGTEKLFF. Written as DNA, the CDR3 is TGTGCCAGCAGCCCCGAGACAGGGGGAACTGAAAAACTGTTTTTT. The V gene is TRBV9, the J gene TRBJ1-4; TRBD1 agrees at 9 bases. The CDR3 has 15 amino acids. Trimming at V came to 4 bases and at J to 7 bases, leaving 8 bases not matched to a gene. Germline V gene lookup returns CDR1 SGDLS and CDR2 YYNGEE.